The 32 T cell receptor beta chains listed next were all sequenced from one sample in a study of cytomegalovirus exposure and HLA in healthy donors. PCR amplification relied on 60 Vbeta primers (plus 13 Jbeta primers). Clones were read by immunoSEQ multiplex PCR, and TCRdb kept only the in-frame ones, dropping some. The sample carries about 140,000 clones, roughly 10% recorded once. The source material was PBMCs. The origin of the receptors is a male donor in good health and CMV-seronegative.

As DNA, the CDR3 is TGCGCCAGCAGCCCGCATACAGGGGGCTCTGGGGCCAACGTCCTGACTTTC. Protein product: CASSPHTGGSGANVLTF. This chain uses TRBV5-1 with TRBJ2-6, with TRBD1 matching over 8 bases. After removal of 4 bases from V and 0 bases from J, the junction contained 6 bases not matched to a gene. Germline CDR1 is SGHRS and CDR2 is YFSETQ. This CDR3 region has 17 residues.

In its sample, this clone was seen a few times. The gene calls are TRBV4-3 and TRBJ2-1; 7 bases map to TRBD2. Per the germline V gene, CDR1 is LGHNA and CDR2 is YSLEER. Trimming removed 0 bases from V and 8 bases from J; junction bases left unmatched: 10. The CDR3 runs to 16 residues. The CDR3 protein is CASSQDRVGGWDEQFF. The DNA for the CDR3 is TGCGCCAGCAGCCAAGACCGTGTGGGGGGGTGGGATGAGCAGTTCTTC.

The chain has TRBV5-1 and TRBJ1-2, with D possibly TRBD1 on 5 matching bases. This CDR3 spans 13 amino acids. V was trimmed by 4 bases and J by 4 bases, leaving 11 bases between them. The germline CDR1 and CDR2 sequences are SGHRS and YFSETQ. CDR3 protein: CASSPQASYGYTF. CDR3 nucleotide sequence: TGCGCCAGCAGCCCACAGGCTTCCTATGGCTACACCTTC.

The V and J genes are TRBV2 and TRBJ1-5, with a tentative D call TRBD1 (5 bases). V was cut by 5 bases and J by 6 bases, with 11 bases left in between. This CDR3 spans 13 amino acids. Germline CDR1 and CDR2: SNHLY and FYNNEI. CDR3 protein: CASSPRVGQPQHF. The CDR3 DNA reads TGTGCCAGCAGTCCCAGGGTAGGTCAGCCCCAGCATTTT.

There are a few counts of this clone. The V call is TRBV7-9, the J call TRBJ2-3; 10 bases match TRBD2. The germline gives CDR1 SEHNR, CDR2 FQNEAQ (reference sequence). With V trimmed by 3 bases and J by 6 bases, 9 bases remained unmatched. This CDR3 spans 16 amino acids. The CDR3 DNA sequence: TGTGCCAGCAGCTTTCCACTAGCGGGGAGGTGGGATACGCAGTATTTT. Its translation is CASSFPLAGRWDTQYF. The variable domain in full, with the rest retrieved from reference TRBV7-9 and TRBJ2-3, is DTGVSQNPRHKITKRGQNVTFRCDPISEHNRLYWYRQTLGQGPEFLTYFQNEAQLEKSRLLSDRFSAERPKGSFSTLEIQRTEQGDSAMYLCASSFPLAGRWDTQYFGPGTRLTVL.

Only a few counts were recorded for this clone. The CDR3 region has the DNA TGTGCGGGCGGGTCGGATGAAAAACTGTTTTTT. It encodes CAGGSDEKLFF. The chain has TRBV6-1 and TRBJ1-4, with D uncertain. From germline, CDR1 is MNHNS and CDR2 SASEGT. The CDR3 length is 11 residues.

This clone was detected only a few times. This rearrangement joins TRBV4-3 to TRBJ2-2, with 7 positions matching TRBD2. The J segment lost 2 bases and the V segment lost 0 bases, leaving 6 bases of the junction unmatched. This CDR3 contains 17 residues. Germline V gene sequence: CDR1 LGHNA, CDR2 YSLEER. CDR3 in DNA: TGCGCCAGCAGCCAAGAGTCAGCGGGAAAAAACACCGGGGAGCTGTTTTTT. Residues: CASSQESAGKNTGELFF.

This clone showed up just a few times. This chain links TRBV25-1 with TRBJ1-1; TRBD1 might be the D (5 bases). This CDR3 is 13 amino acids long. The germline gives CDR1 MGHDK, CDR2 SYGVNS. The V gene lost 7 bases and the J gene lost 5 bases, with 14 bases spanning the gap. The CDR3 reads CASKNQGRTEAFF. The CDR3 DNA sequence: TGTGCCAGCAAGAATCAGGGCAGGACTGAAGCTTTCTTT.

This clone was observed a handful of times. This chain connects TRBV10-1 to TRBJ2-5; TRBD1 aligns across 7 bases. The CDR3 is 15 residues long. Unmatched junction bases numbered 6, after V lost 0 bases and J lost 5 bases. The germline V gene has CDR1 WNHNN and CDR2 SYGVQD (reference sequence). CDR3 sequence (DNA): TGCGCCAGCAGTGAGTCAGGGGGCAGGACGGAGACCCAGTACTTC. Protein: CASSESGGRTETQYF.

The chain couples TRBV6-1 to TRBJ1-6; D possibly corresponds to TRBD1 (6 bases). Germline V gene sequence: CDR1 MNHNS, CDR2 SASEGT. V gave up 3 bases and J gave up 9 bases, with 9 bases separating them. This CDR3 contains 13 residues. The CDR3 nucleotides are TGTGCCAGCAGTGACACAGGGTTTTCACCCCTCCACTTT. The encoded protein is CASSDTGFSPLHF.

This chain joins TRBV10-3 and TRBJ1-1; D uncertain. This CDR3 is built from 12 residues. CDR1 and CDR2 from the germline V gene are ENHRY and SYGVKD. The V and J ends lost 8 bases and 5 bases respectively, with 12 bases between them. CDR3 coding DNA: TGTGCCATCGGGGAAGCGGGGACTGAAGCTTTCTTT. Its translation: CAIGEAGTEAFF.

The V call is TRBV7-3, the J call TRBJ2-3; D is undetermined. V was clipped by 5 bases and J by 2 bases, with 17 bases between them. This CDR3 contains 16 residues. CDR1 and CDR2 from the germline V gene are SGHTA and FQGTGA. The CDR3 loop reads CASSPPGARTTDTQYF. DNA of the CDR3: TGTGCCAGCAGCCCCCCCGGAGCGCGAACCACAGATACGCAGTATTTT.

The J gene is TRBJ2-7, the V gene TRBV25-1, with TRBD1 matching over 7 bases. The germline gives CDR1 MGHDK, CDR2 SYGVNS. V dropped 4 bases and J dropped 5; count of bases not matched to a gene: 8. The CDR3 spans 14 residues. The CDR3 DNA reads TGTGCCAGCAGTGCACAAATCGGGACAGACGAGCAGTACTTC. It yields the protein CASSAQIGTDEQYF.

This clone was detected only a few times. CDR3 amino acids: CASSQGASYNEQFF. CDR3 DNA: TGTGCCAGCAGCCAAGGGGCCAGTTACAATGAGCAGTTCTTC. The chain joins TRBV4-2 to TRBJ2-1; D is undetermined. Germline V gives CDR1 LGHNA, CDR2 YNFKEQ. Trimming shortened V by 1 base and J by 4 bases, and 8 bases separated the two germline ends. The CDR3 runs to 14 residues.

The chain is built from TRBV7-9 and TRBJ2-1; the D is unclear. The CDR3 runs 12 residues. V lost 2 bases and J 9 bases, leaving 8 bases between the germline ends. CDR1 SEHNR and CDR2 FQNEAQ come from the germline V gene (reference sequence). Written as DNA, the CDR3 is TGTGCCAGCAGCTTATCCGTCCCTGAGCAGTTCTTC. This sequence encodes CASSLSVPEQFF. Complete variable domain (other parts from reference TRBV7-9 and TRBJ2-1): DTGVSQNPRHKITKRGQNVTFRCDPISEHNRLYWYRQTLGQGPEFLTYFQNEAQLEKSRLLSDRFSAERPKGSFSTLEIQRTEQGDSAMYLCASSLSVPEQFFGPGTRLTVL.

This sequence joins TRBV25-1 and TRBJ1-1; 8 bases agree with TRBD1. J gave up 5 bases and V 1 base, and 9 bases lay outside the gene matches. CDR1 and CDR2 (germline): MGHDK, SYGVNS. The CDR3 is made up of 16 amino acids. In DNA, the CDR3 is TGTGCCAGCAGTGAATCACTCAAACAGGGGGATACTGAAGCTTTCTTT. Encoded protein: CASSESLKQGDTEAFF.

In this sample, this clone turned up a few times. The chain joins TRBV7-2 to TRBJ2-7, with TRBD1 matching over 7 bases. The V gene's germline CDR1 is SGHTA and CDR2 FQGNSA. This CDR3 is built from 15 residues. The junction had 5 bases not matched to a gene; V was cut back by 1 base and J by 2 bases. The DNA for the CDR3 is TGTGCCAGCAGCTTAGGGACAGGACTTACCTACGAGCAGTACTTC. Its translation: CASSLGTGLTYEQYF. The variable domain in full, with the rest retrieved from reference TRBV7-2 and TRBJ2-7, is GAGVSQSPSNKVTEKGKDVELRCDPISGHTALYWYRQSLGQGLEFLIYFQGNSAPDKSGLPSDRFSAERTGGSVSTLTIQRTQQEDSAVYLCASSLGTGLTYEQYFGPGTRLTVT.

There are a few counts of this clone. The V and J genes are TRBV18 and TRBJ1-5; D may be TRBD1 (5 bases). V gave up 6 bases and J gave up 3 bases, with 15 bases separating them. The CDR3 consists of 15 residues. Germline lookup yields CDR1 KGHSH and CDR2 LQKENI. CDR3 protein: CASSRGTANNQPQHF. The CDR3 DNA is TGTGCCAGCTCGCGCGGGACGGCAAACAATCAGCCCCAGCATTTT. The whole variable domain, filled in from reference TRBV18 and TRBJ1-5, reads NAGVMQNPRHLVRRRGQEARLRCSPMKGHSHVYWYRQLPEEGLKFMVYLQKENIIDESGMPKERFSAEFPKEGPSILRIQQVVRGDSAAYFCASSRGTANNQPQHFGDGTRLSIL.

This sequence joins TRBV29-1 and TRBJ2-3; 13 positions agree with TRBD2. CDR3 length: 19 residues. Trimming at V came to 0 bases and at J to 2 bases, leaving 11 bases not matched to a gene. Per germline, CDR1 SQVTM and CDR2 ANQGSEA. This chain's CDR3 is CSVEDWVLAGGRNTDTQYF. In DNA, the CDR3 is TGCAGCGTTGAAGATTGGGTACTAGCGGGGGGGCGTAACACAGATACGCAGTATTTT.

This clone was picked up a small number of times. J is TRBJ2-1 and V is TRBV28, with D perhaps matching TRBD2 (5 bases). The V gene lost 2 bases and the J gene lost 7 bases, with 12 bases spanning the gap. Germline CDR1 is MDHEN and CDR2 is SYDVKM. The CDR3 consists of 14 residues. For the CDR3, the DNA is TGTGCCAGCAGTTTACGGCTGAGAGGGAATGAGCAGTTCTTC. Translated: CASSLRLRGNEQFF.

This clone came up a few times. The chain links TRBV7-9 to TRBJ2-7, with TRBD1 identical over 7 bases. V trimming: 3 bases; J trimming: 2 bases; junction bases outside the gene matches: 7. The CDR3 covers 15 residues. Germline V gives CDR1 SEHNR, CDR2 FQNEAQ (reference sequence). CDR3 DNA sequence: TGTGCCAGCAGCTTCGAGAGGGGGCTAACCTACGAGCAGTACTTC. The encoded protein is CASSFERGLTYEQYF.

V gene TRBV13 combines with J gene TRBJ2-1; unclear D gene. The CDR3 loop spans 14 amino acids. The V and J ends lost 7 bases and 8 bases respectively, with 18 bases between them. Per germline, CDR1 PRHDT and CDR2 FYEKMQ (reference sequence). CDR3 coding DNA: TGTGCCAGCACCCTTCTTCGGCGAGGCGATGAGCAGTTCTTC. Its protein product is CASTLLRRGDEQFF.

The chain has TRBV2 and TRBJ1-1; tentative D call: TRBD1 (5 bases). V lost 10 bases, J lost 8 bases, and 14 bases lay in between. The CDR3 runs 11 residues. Germline loops: CDR1 SNHLY, CDR2 FYNNEI. The CDR3 here is CATVVGPEAFF. In nucleotides, the CDR3 is TGTGCCACCGTTGTGGGGCCCGAAGCTTTCTTT.

The CDR3 loop is CASSLAGGIYEQYF. The CDR3 DNA reads TGCGCCAGCAGCCTAGCGGGAGGTATCTACGAGCAGTACTTC. The rearrangement joins TRBV4-1 to TRBJ2-7, with TRBD2 matching 10 bases. The junction had 3 bases not matched to a gene; V was cut back by 4 bases and J by 3 bases. The CDR3 has 14 amino acids. Per germline, CDR1 MGHRA and CDR2 YSYEKL.

This clone has only a few counts. The rearrangement uses TRBV19 and TRBJ2-6, with a weak D call TRBD1 (6 bases). The CDR3 covers 17 residues. Germline-derived CDR1 and CDR2 are LNHDA and SQIVND (reference sequence). Trimming pared 6 bases from V and 0 bases from J, leaving 15 bases between. As DNA, the CDR3 is TGTGCCAGTAGCTCCGGGACAATCACCTCTGGGGCCAACGTCCTGACTTTC. Residues: CASSSGTITSGANVLTF.

This sequence joins TRBV10-3 and TRBJ1-5, with a weak D call TRBD1 (6 bases). Germline assignment: CDR1 ENHRY and CDR2 SYGVKD. This CDR3 comprises 15 residues. V was shortened by 3 bases and J by 5 bases, with 14 bases between the two germline ends. CDR3 protein: CAISDTGLKDQPQHF. In DNA form, the CDR3 reads TGTGCCATCAGTGACACAGGGCTGAAGGATCAGCCCCAGCATTTT.

This clone was observed a few times. One end of the junction fails to match germline, which may point to a read error. This chain links TRBV29-1 with TRBJ1-2, with 9 positions matching TRBD1. The CDR3 extends over 10 amino acids. CDR1 and CDR2 (germline): SQVTM, ANQGSEA. The chain's CDR3 is CSVEDRTGDF. CDR3 in DNA: TGCAGCGTTGAAGATCGGACAGGGGACTTC.

This chain connects TRBV6-1 to TRBJ1-1, with a possible D match to TRBD1 (6 bases). The germline V gene encodes CDR1 MNHNS and CDR2 SASEGT. This CDR3 has 15 amino acids. V gave up 4 bases and J gave up 4 bases, with 16 bases separating them. The CDR3 bases are TGTGCCAGCAGTGCCCGGGGGGCTTTAGTCACTGAAGCTTTCTTT. Translated: CASSARGALVTEAFF.

The rearrangement joins TRBV11-2 to TRBJ1-4; no definite D call. There are 14 residues in the CDR3. V was clipped by 5 bases and J by 4 bases, with 11 bases between them. Per germline, CDR1 SGHAT and CDR2 FQNNGV. CDR3 protein: CASSLNGINEKLFF. CDR3 DNA sequence: TGTGCCAGCAGCCTCAACGGGATTAATGAAAAACTGTTTTTT.

This clone has a handful of counts. The chain couples TRBV7-2 to TRBJ2-7, with TRBD2 as a possible D gene (5 bases). V gave up 1 base and J gave up 0 bases, with 16 bases separating them. The CDR3 spans 17 residues. Germline V lookup: CDR1 SGHTA, CDR2 FQGNSA. The DNA of the CDR3 is TGTGCCAGCAGCTTAGGGACGGCGGGCTATGCCTCCTACGAGCAGTACTTC. Its protein product is CASSLGTAGYASYEQYF.

This clone was observed a few times. The chain couples TRBV2 to TRBJ1-5; D is unclear. This CDR3 region has 14 residues. Looked up from germline, CDR1 is SNHLY and CDR2 is FYNNEI. Trimming pared 3 bases from V and 3 bases from J, leaving 9 bases between. This CDR3 reads CASSDGYYNQPQHF. CDR3 coding DNA: TGTGCCAGCAGTGATGGGTACTACAATCAGCCCCAGCATTTT.

This clone has a handful of counts. The chain has TRBV7-5 and TRBJ1-5; the D call TRBD1 from the table was never checked on the DNA. TRBV7-5 is classified as a pseudogene. The CDR3 extends over 18 amino acids. Here the CDR3 reads CVRSFTYPGQGPNQPQHF. For the CDR3, the DNA is TGTGTCAGAAGCTTTACCTATCCGGGACAAGGCCCCAATCAGCCCCAGCATTTT.